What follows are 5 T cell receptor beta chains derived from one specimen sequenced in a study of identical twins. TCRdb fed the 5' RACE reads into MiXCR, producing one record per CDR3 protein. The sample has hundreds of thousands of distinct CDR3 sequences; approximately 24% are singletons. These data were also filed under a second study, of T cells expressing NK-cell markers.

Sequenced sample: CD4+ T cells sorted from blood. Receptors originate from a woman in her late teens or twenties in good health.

For the CDR3, the DNA is TGTGCCAGCAAAACGACAGGGGGAGCAGATACGCAGTATTTT. Its translation: CASKTTGGADTQYF. The V call is TRBV12-3 or TRBV12-4, the J call TRBJ2-3; 9 bases are shared with TRBD1. This CDR3 region has 14 residues. With V trimmed by 7 bases and J by 4 bases, 6 bases remained unmatched.

This CDR3 is CASSFQSIAKNIQYF. The CDR3 DNA is TGTGCCAGCAGCTTCCAGTCAATAGCCAAAAACATTCAGTACTTC. The rearrangement joins TRBV7-2 to TRBJ2-4; D uncertain. V shed 3 bases and J shed 0 bases, with 9 bases lying between them. The germline V gene encodes CDR1 SGHTA and CDR2 FQGNSA. The CDR3 extends over 15 amino acids.

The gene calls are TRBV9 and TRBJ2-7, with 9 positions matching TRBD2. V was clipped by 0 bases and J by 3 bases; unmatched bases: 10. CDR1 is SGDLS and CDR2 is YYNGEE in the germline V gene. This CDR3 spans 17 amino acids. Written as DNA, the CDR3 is TGTGCCAGCAGCGTAGGCCCTTGGGGTAGCGGGAGCTACGAGCAGTACTTC. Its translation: CASSVGPWGSGSYEQYF. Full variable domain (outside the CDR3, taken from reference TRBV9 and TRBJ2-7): DSGVTQTPKHLITATGQRVTLRCSPRSGDLSVYWYQQSLDQGLQFLIQYYNGEERAKGNILERFSAQQFPDLHSELNLSSLELGDSALYFCASSVGPWGSGSYEQYFGPGTRLTVT.

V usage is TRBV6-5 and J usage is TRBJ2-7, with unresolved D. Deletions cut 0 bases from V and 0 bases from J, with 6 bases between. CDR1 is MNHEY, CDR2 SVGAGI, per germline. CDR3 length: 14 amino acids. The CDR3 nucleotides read TGTGCCAGCAGTTACTCGAGTATCTCCTACGAGCAGTACTTC. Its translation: CASSYSSISYEQYF.

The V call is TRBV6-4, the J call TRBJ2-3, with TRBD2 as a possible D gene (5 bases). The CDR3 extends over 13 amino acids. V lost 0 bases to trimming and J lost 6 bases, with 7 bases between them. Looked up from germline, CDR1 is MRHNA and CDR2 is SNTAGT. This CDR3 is CASSDSDSDTQYF. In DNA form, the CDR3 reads TGTGCCAGCAGTGACTCGGACTCTGATACGCAGTATTTT.